The rows below give T cell receptor beta chains drawn from one sample of a study of Ad26.COV2.S vaccination and SARS-CoV-2 variants. The repertoire was sequenced with immunoSEQ multiplex PCR; TCRdb's copy has only in-frame clones and lacks some. The sample shows about 400,000 clones, roughly 90% of them seen only once. Sequenced material: peripheral blood, taken in a trial of Ad26.COV2.S vaccine versus placebo. These receptors all stem from a person between 18 and 65 years old who received the Ad26.COV2.S COVID-19 vaccine or a placebo. Both conserved end residues are part of each CDR3. The D gene is left open where the match is weak. Expanded clones are given a class, and other clones once, few, many or no size at all.

d_gene	abundance	j_gene	v_gene	CDR3aa	CDR3nt
NA	NA	TRBJ2-7	TRBV3-1/TRBV3-2	CASSQVDRQFEQYF	TGTGCCAGCAGCCAAGTTGACAGACAATTCGAGCAGTACTTC
TRBD1	NA	TRBJ2-1	TRBV9	CASSVSDRGLYNEQFF	TGTGCCAGCAGCGTCTCGGACAGGGGGTTATACAATGAGCAGTTCTTC
TRBD1	NA	TRBJ2-3	TRBV11-2	CASSLGPARGQGPDTQYF	TGTGCCAGCAGCTTAGGCCCCGCTAGGGGACAGGGTCCAGATACGCAGTATTTT
NA	NA	TRBJ1-5	TRBV3-1/TRBV3-2	CASSQALNQPQHF	TGTGCCAGCAGCCAAGCACTAAATCAGCCCCAGCATTTT
NA	NA	TRBJ2-7	TRBV6-2/TRBV6-3	CASSKGGRGRRYEQYF	TGTGCCAGCAGTAAGGGGGGAAGAGGGCGGAGATACGAGCAGTACTTC
NA	few	TRBJ2-2	TRBV4-3	CASSPTPTGELFF	TGCGCCAGCAGCCCCACCCCCACCGGGGAGCTGTTTTTT
TRBD1	NA	TRBJ1-5	TRBV28	CASSSPRQGNQPQHF	TGTGCCAGCAGTTCCCCAAGACAGGGTAATCAGCCCCAGCATTTT
TRBD2	NA	TRBJ2-5	TRBV3-1/TRBV3-2	CASSRGHGTSGAETQYF	TGTGCCAGCAGCCGCGGACACGGGACTAGCGGGGCCGAGACCCAGTACTTC
NA	NA	TRBJ1-1	TRBV29-1	CSHPGETNTEAFF	TGCAGTCACCCAGGGGAGACGAACACTGAAGCTTTCTTT
NA	NA	TRBJ2-5	TRBV7-8	CASSLAAGSPQETQYF	TGTGCCAGCAGCTTAGCAGCTGGCAGCCCTCAAGAGACCCAGTACTTC
TRBD1	NA	TRBJ2-4	TRBV5-1	CASSATGTEKNIQYF	TGCGCCAGCAGCGCCACCGGGACAGAAAAAAACATTCAGTACTTC
NA	NA	TRBJ2-7	TRBV7-6	CASSHPPGTLSYEQYF	TGTGCCAGCAGCCACCCGCCCGGGACACTCTCCTACGAGCAGTACTTC
NA	NA	TRBJ2-6	TRBV7-8	CASSSRVGANVLTF	TGTGCCAGCAGCTCTAGGGTGGGGGCCAACGTCCTGACTTTC
TRBD1	few	TRBJ1-5	TRBV6-1	CASSEVTDRNQPQHF	TGTGCCAGCAGTGAAGTTACGGACAGGAATCAGCCCCAGCATTTT
TRBD1	NA	TRBJ2-3	TRBV10-3	CAINRGREDTQYF	TGTGCCATCAACAGGGGGCGTGAAGATACGCAGTATTTT
TRBD1	NA	TRBJ1-5	TRBV28	CASSLSGQGAGQPQHF	TGTGCCAGCAGTTTGTCGGGCCAGGGGGCGGGACAGCCCCAGCATTTT
NA	NA	TRBJ2-4	TRBV7-9	CASSRGSINIQYF	TGTGCCAGCAGCCGGGGGAGCATAAACATTCAGTACTTC
NA	NA	TRBJ2-2	TRBV11-1	CASSETGELFF	TGTGCCAGCAGCGAGACCGGGGAGCTGTTTTTT
TRBD2	NA	TRBJ2-1	TRBV7-3	CASSLGAGGSYEQFF	TGTGCCAGCAGCTTAGGAGCGGGGGGAAGTTATGAGCAGTTCTTC
TRBD2	NA	TRBJ2-7	TRBV28	CASSPLAGVTYEQYF	TGTGCCAGCAGCCCACTAGCGGGGGTAACCTACGAGCAGTACTTC
NA	few	TRBJ2-7	TRBV13	CASSQVGGKIGEQYF	TGTGCCAGCAGCCAGGTAGGGGGAAAGATAGGCGAGCAGTACTTC
NA	NA	TRBJ1-2	TRBV25-1	CASSEYREGRSYGYTF	TGTGCCAGCAGTGAATACCGAGAAGGGCGGTCGTATGGCTACACCTTC
NA	NA	TRBJ1-2	TRBV2	CASSPQASNYGYTF	TGTGCCAGCAGCCCACAGGCCTCTAACTATGGCTACACCTTC
TRBD2	NA	TRBJ2-3	TRBV29-1	CSVEKAGGKDTQYF	TGCAGCGTCGAAAAGGCGGGGGGGAAAGATACGCAGTATTTT
NA	NA	TRBJ1-6	TRBV5-4	CASSLRDWGSPLHF	TGTGCCAGCAGCTTGAGAGACTGGGGTTCACCCCTCCACTTT
NA	NA	TRBJ2-2	TRBV29-1	CSVPTTTTGELFF	TGCAGCGTTCCTACTACGACCACCGGGGAGCTGTTTTTT
TRBD2	once	TRBJ2-3	TRBV2	CASSKGTTYTDTQYF	TGTGCCAGCAGTAAAGGGACTACTTACACAGATACGCAGTATTTT